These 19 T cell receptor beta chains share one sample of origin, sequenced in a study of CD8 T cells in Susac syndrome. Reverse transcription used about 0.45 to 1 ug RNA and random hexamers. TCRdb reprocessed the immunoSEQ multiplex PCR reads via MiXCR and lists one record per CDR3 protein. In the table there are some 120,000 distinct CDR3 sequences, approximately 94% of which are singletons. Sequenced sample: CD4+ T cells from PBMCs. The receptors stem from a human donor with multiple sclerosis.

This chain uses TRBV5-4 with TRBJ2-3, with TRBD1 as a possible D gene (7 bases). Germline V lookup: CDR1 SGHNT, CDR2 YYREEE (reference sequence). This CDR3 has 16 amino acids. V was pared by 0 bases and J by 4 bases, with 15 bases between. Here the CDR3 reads CASSLDAQGRSDTQYF. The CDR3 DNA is TGTGCCAGCAGCTTGGACGCACAGGGGAGGTCAGATACGCAGTATTTT. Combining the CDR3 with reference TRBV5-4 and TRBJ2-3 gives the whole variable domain ETGVTQSPTHLIKTRGQQVTLRCSSQSGHNTVSWYQQALGQGPQFIFQYYREEENGRGNFPPRFSGLQFPNYSSELNVNALELDDSALYLCASSLDAQGRSDTQYFGPGTRLTVL.

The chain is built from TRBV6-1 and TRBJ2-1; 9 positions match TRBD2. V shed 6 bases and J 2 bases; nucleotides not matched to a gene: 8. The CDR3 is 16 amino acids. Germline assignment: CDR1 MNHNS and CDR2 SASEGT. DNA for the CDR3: TGTGCCAGCAGCTCCGAAGCGGGAGGTGCCTACAATGAGCAGTTCTTC. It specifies CASSSEAGGAYNEQFF.

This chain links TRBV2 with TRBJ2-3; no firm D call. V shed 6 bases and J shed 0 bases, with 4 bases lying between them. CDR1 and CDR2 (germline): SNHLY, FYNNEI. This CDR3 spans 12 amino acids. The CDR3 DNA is TGTGCCAGCAGGGAGAGCACAGATACGCAGTATTTT. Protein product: CASRESTDTQYF.

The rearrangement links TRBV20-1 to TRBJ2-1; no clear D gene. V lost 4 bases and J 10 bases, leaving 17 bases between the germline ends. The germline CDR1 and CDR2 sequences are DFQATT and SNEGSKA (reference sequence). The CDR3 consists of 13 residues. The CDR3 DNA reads TGCAGTGCTACCCCCCAGCTGCTCTTCGAGCAGTTCTTC. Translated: CSATPQLLFEQFF.

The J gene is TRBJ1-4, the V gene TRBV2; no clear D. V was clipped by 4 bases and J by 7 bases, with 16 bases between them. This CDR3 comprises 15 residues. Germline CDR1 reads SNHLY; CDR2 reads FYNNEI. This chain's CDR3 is CASSATPLGGEKLFF. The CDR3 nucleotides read TGTGCCAGCAGTGCAACCCCCCTCGGCGGTGAAAAACTGTTTTTT.

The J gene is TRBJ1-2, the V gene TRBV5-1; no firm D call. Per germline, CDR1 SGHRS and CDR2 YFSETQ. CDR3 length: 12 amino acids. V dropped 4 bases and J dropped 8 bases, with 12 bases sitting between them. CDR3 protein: CASSPEGPGYTF. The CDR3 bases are TGCGCCAGCAGCCCTGAAGGTCCGGGCTACACCTTC. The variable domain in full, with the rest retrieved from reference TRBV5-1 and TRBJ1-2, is KAGVTQTPRYLIKTRGQQVTLSCSPISGHRSVSWYQQTPGQGLQFLFEYFSETQRNKGNFPGRFSGRQFSNSRSEMNVSTLELGDSALYLCASSPEGPGYTFGSGTRLTVV.

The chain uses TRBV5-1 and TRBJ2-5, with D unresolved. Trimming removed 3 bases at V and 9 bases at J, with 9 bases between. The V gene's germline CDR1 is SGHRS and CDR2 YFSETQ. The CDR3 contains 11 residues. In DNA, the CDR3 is TGCGCCAGCAGCTCGCAGTCTTCCCAGTACTTC. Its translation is CASSSQSSQYF.

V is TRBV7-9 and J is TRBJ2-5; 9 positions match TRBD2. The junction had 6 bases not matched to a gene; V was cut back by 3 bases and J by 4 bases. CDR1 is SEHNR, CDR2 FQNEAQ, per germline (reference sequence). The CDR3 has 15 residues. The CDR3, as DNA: TGTGCCAGCAGCTTGCTAGCGGGACCAGGAGAGACCCAGTACTTC. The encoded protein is CASSLLAGPGETQYF.

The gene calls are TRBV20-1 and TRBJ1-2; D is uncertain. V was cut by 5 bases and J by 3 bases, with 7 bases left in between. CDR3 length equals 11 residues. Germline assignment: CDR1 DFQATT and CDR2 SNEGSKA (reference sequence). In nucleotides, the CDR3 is TGCAGTGCTGTGGCGGACTATGGCTACACCTTC. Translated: CSAVADYGYTF.

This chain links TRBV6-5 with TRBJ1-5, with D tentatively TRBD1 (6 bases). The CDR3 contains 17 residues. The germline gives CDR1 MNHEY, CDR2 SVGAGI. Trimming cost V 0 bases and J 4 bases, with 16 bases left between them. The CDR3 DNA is TGTGCCAGCAGTTACTCGGGAAGCGGGACACCGAATCAGCCCCAGCATTTT. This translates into CASSYSGSGTPNQPQHF.

In DNA, the CDR3 is TGTGCCAGCAAAAATAGAGAAAACTCCTACGAGCAGTACTTC. Translation gives CASKNRENSYEQYF. This chain connects TRBV2 to TRBJ2-7; D is ambiguous. Per germline, CDR1 SNHLY and CDR2 FYNNEI. V was clipped by 7 bases and J by 0 bases, with 13 bases between them. The CDR3 runs 14 residues.

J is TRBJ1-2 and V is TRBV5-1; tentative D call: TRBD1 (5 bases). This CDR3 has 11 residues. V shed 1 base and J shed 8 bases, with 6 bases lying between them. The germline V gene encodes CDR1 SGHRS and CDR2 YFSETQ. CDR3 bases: TGCGCCAGCAGCTTGAGGGACGGCTACACCTTC. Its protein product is CASSLRDGYTF.

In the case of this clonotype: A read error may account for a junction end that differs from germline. CDR3 loop: CASSLVTGIVF. Here the CDR3 DNA reads TGTGCCAGCAGCTTGGTAACAGGGATAGTCTTT. The chain is built from TRBV5-6 and TRBJ1-1; tentative D call: TRBD1 (6 bases). This CDR3 spans 11 amino acids. Germline CDR1 and CDR2: SGHDT and YYEEEE.

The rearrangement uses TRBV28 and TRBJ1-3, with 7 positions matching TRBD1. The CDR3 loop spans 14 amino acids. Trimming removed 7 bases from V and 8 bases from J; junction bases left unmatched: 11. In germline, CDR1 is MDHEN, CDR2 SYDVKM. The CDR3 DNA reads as TGTGCCAGCAACCCGACAGGGAAGGGGTACACCATATATTTT. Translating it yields CASNPTGKGYTIYF.

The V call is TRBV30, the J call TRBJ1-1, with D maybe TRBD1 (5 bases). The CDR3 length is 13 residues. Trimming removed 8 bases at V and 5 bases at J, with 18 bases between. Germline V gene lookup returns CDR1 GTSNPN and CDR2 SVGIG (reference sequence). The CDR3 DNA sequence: TGTGCCGGAAGGGGACTCCCGGGGACTGAAGCTTTCTTT. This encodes CAGRGLPGTEAFF. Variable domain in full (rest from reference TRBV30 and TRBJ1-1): SQTIHQWPATLVQPVGSPLSLECTVEGTSNPNLYWYRQAAGRGLQLLFYSVGIGQISSEVPQNLSASRPQDRQFILSSKKLLLSDSGFYLCAGRGLPGTEAFFGQGTRLTVV.

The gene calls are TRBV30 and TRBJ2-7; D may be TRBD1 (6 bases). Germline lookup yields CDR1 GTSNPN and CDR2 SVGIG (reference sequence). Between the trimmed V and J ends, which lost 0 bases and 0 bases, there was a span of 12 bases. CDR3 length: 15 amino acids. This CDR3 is CAWSVPGANSYEQYF. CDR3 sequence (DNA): TGTGCCTGGAGTGTTCCAGGGGCGAACTCCTACGAGCAGTACTTC.

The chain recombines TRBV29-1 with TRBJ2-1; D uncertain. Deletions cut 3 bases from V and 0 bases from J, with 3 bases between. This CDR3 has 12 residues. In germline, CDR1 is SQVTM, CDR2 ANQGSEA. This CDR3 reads CSVESSYNEQFF. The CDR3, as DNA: TGCAGCGTTGAGAGCTCCTACAATGAGCAGTTCTTC.

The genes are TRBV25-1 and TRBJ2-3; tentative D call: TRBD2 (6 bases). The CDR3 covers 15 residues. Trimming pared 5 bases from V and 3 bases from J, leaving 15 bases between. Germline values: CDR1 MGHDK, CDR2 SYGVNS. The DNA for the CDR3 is TGTGCCAGCAGTCCCTCCGGGGGAAGAACAGATACGCAGTATTTT. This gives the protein CASSPSGGRTDTQYF.

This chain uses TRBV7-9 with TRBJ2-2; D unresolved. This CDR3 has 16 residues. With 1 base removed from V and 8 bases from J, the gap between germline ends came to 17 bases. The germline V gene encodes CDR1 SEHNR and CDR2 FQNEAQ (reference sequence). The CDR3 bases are TGTGCCAGCAGCTTAGGGCAGCTCCTTTTGAAGGGGGAGCTGTTTTTT. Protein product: CASSLGQLLLKGELFF.